This TCR beta chain was captured in a study of T-cell memory formation after mild COVID-19 (dated by TCRdb to about 2021). Describing the broader study: Most TCR sequence clusters were specific to one of the two donors. In a couple of donors, T-cell clones that expanded and contracted after mild COVID-19 were tracked by sequencing TCRalpha and TCRbeta repertoires over time. The cohort was made up of two young adult volunteers, one female and one male, who were previously healthy.

Sequencing took place on an Illumina NovaSeq 6000. Using 5'RACE with constant-segment primers, TCRalpha and TCRbeta cDNA libraries were constructed, with sample barcodes and unique molecular identifiers added in the process. RNA was extracted from every sample with Trizol reagent. The libraries were amplified in two PCR steps, and the second step added a second sample barcode and Illumina TruSeq adapters. Sequencing of the libraries was done on an Illumina NovaSeq, producing 2 x 150 bp paired-end reads. As for the original processing: The reads were demultiplexed and collapsed into UMI-guided consensus sequences using migec v1.2.7. With mixcr v2.1.11, UMI consensuses were aligned to TRA and TRB V and J templates and assembled into clonotypes. A clonotype was counted as expanded or contracted only when both edgeR and NoisET called the clonotype significant, with the noise models trained on biological replicates. edgeR calls used a false discovery rate-adjusted p below 0.01 and a log2 fold-change threshold of 1. As an exploratory analysis of dynamics, max-normalized trajectories of the 1000 most abundant clonotypes were examined by PCA with hierarchical clustering. Each responding clone was given a CD4 or CD8 phenotype based on the CD4+ and CD8+ repertoires, which had been sequenced separately. TCRdb handled the public reads itself, with Q25 trimming in fastp and clone calling in MiXCR, and kept productive beta chains. Every distinct CDR3 protein forms one entry, paired with its most common genes and DNA. TCRdb, not the authors, supplied the V and J calls. This sample lists about 82,000 distinct CDR3 sequences; less than 15% were detected once. The ten largest clones add up to 39% of the sample.

Germline trimming amounts to 6 bases on V and 7 bases on J, with 6 as the count of junction bases outside the gene matches. CDR1 and CDR2, looked up from the germline V gene, are SGHTA and FQGTGA. From the cysteine up to the phenylalanine, the CDR3 has a length of 13 residues. Just the 39-base CDR3 DNA is kept, in frame starting at base 1. PBMCs were isolated by Ficoll-Paque density gradient centrifugation. Overall results and qualifications from the work: SARS-CoV-2 specificity of the second-wave clones peaking on day 37 was not confirmed. Some responding clones were detected in pre-infection memory, suggesting pre-existing cross-reactive memory T cells joined the SARS-CoV-2 response. Contracting CD4+ clones turned up mainly in the CM and EM memory subsets, whereas EMRA was where CD8+ clones were enriched. Clones contracting from day 15 to 85 had balanced CD4/CD8 phenotypes, while a second wave expanding from day 15 to 37 was biased towards CD4+. The study included only a couple of mild cases, and larger cohorts that include severe cases with pre-infection samples were judged to be necessary.

This clonotype was seen many times. Its antigen remains unidentified. It has no much larger one-base neighbor in the sample; base qualities were not kept. The chain couples TRBV7-3 to TRBJ2-1, and TRBD1 matches 7 of the central bases. The sequenced material came from PBMCs or a T cell subset sorted from them (not recorded which). The sequence was collected from a man younger than 35 who had mild COVID-19 (a few samples of this study predate the infection). The sample titles of this study are shuffled in the database, so cell type and time point are left out; the donor was told from shared clones. In nucleotides, the sequence is TGTGCCAGCAGTTTTGGGACAGCTAATGAGCAGTTCTTC. It translates as CASSFGTANEQFF.